Following are 5 T cell receptor beta chains from one sample sequenced in a study of blood T cell repertoires in COVID-19. Sequenced by immunoSEQ multiplex PCR; TCRdb stores in-frame clones only, minus some. The data hold more than 85,000 clones, with about 86% observed a single time. The sequenced sample was PBMCs or T cells enriched from blood (not recorded which). These receptors were collected from a woman aged 45-65 years who had recovered from COVID-19.

The chain joins TRBV28 to TRBJ2-3; perhaps TRBD2 as D (5 bases). Germline V lookup: CDR1 MDHEN, CDR2 SYDVKM. CDR3 length equals 14 residues. The V end was cut by 3 bases, the J end by 0 bases, with 7 bases between. This CDR3 is CASSFGGSTDTQYF. CDR3 coding DNA: TGTGCCAGCAGTTTTGGAGGCAGCACAGATACGCAGTATTTT.

This chain uses TRBV27 with TRBJ2-1; a possible D gene is TRBD2 (7 bases). The CDR3 loop spans 17 amino acids. Trimming took off 5 bases at V and 2 bases at J, with 19 bases between the two ends. CDR1 is MNHEY and CDR2 is SMNVEV in the germline V gene (reference sequence). CDR3 region: CASSVGGWGGAYNEQFF. CDR3 in DNA: TGTGCCAGCAGTGTAGGGGGTTGGGGGGGCGCCTACAATGAGCAGTTCTTC.

The chain is built from TRBV14 and TRBJ2-1; TRBD1 might be the D (6 bases). Germline assignment: CDR1 SGHDN and CDR2 FVKESK. Trimming stripped 4 bases from V and 3 bases from J, with 13 bases between. The CDR3 has 15 amino acids. The CDR3 bases are TGTGCCAGCAGCCGGCAGGGGTCGAACTACAATGAGCAGTTCTTC. Amino acid sequence: CASSRQGSNYNEQFF.

The chain combines TRBV19 with TRBJ2-7, with 7 bases matching TRBD1. Trimming removed 3 bases from V and 3 bases from J; junction bases left unmatched: 14. This CDR3 has 17 amino acids. Germline V gives CDR1 LNHDA, CDR2 SQIVND (reference sequence). In DNA form, the CDR3 reads TGTGCCAGTAGTATCGTTATAAGTGGGACAGTCTACTACGAGCAGTACTTC. It codes for CASSIVISGTVYYEQYF. The entire variable domain, with the rest obtained from reference TRBV19 and TRBJ2-7, is as follows: DGGITQSPKYLFRKEGQNVTLSCEQNLNHDAMYWYRQDPGQGLRLIYYSQIVNDFQKGDIAEGYSVSREKKESFPLTVTSAQKNPTAFYLCASSIVISGTVYYEQYFGPGTRLTVT.

The rearrangement links TRBV11-1 to TRBJ1-2, with a weak D call TRBD1 (6 bases). Trimming took 5 bases from V and 5 from J, leaving 21 bases between them. In germline, CDR1 is SGHAT, CDR2 FQDESV (reference sequence). The CDR3 spans 16 residues. In DNA form, the CDR3 reads TGTGCCAGCAGCCCCGGGGTAGGAACAGGGAAATATGGCTACACCTTC. As protein: CASSPGVGTGKYGYTF.